This T cell receptor beta chain was observed in a study of T cell repertoires in cytomegalovirus infection. Turning to the study itself: Evidence of both CMV infection and a matching HLA type came from public TCR beta signatures.

TCRdb called the reads again in MiXCR, with one record for every CDR3 protein. The profile shows around 120,000 distinct CDR3 sequences, approximately 9.2% of them singletons. The CDR3 runs to 16 residues. CDR1 and CDR2 (germline): MNHEY, SVGAGI. Trimming at V came to 7 bases and at J to 2 bases, leaving 11 bases not matched to a gene. This clonotype appeared many times. The rearrangement joins TRBV6-5 to TRBJ2-1, with TRBD2 matching over 7 bases. The clonotype originates from a human donor in good health (CMV status not recorded). Some clones in this sample may be carry-over from other donors' samples. The specimen sequenced was PBMCs. This CDR3 reads CASKRYLGTTYNEQFF. The CDR3 DNA reads as TGTGCCAGCAAGAGGTACTTAGGGACTACCTACAATGAGCAGTTCTTC.